This paragraph reports one T cell receptor beta chain. Its matching antigen is unknown. Trimming cost V 1 base and J 0 bases, with 14 bases left between them. Germline V gene data show CDR1 as GTSNPN and CDR2 as SVGIG (reference sequence). The CDR3 covers 16 residues. The record originates from a study of CD8+CD57+ T cells in acquired aplastic anemia. Study background: In CD4+ cells, healthy donors produced an average of about 11 million reads.

Regarding the study as a whole: Patients and controls had in common 25 to 35 CD8+ CDR3 sequences. Between patients and controls, CD8+ Simpson's diversity did not vary significantly.

The use of genomic DNA as template underpinned the TCR beta VDJ and CDR3 profiling. TCRdb called the reads again in MiXCR, with one record for every CDR3 protein. The repertoire holds around 170,000 distinct CDR3 sequences, with approximately 46% as singletons. This rearrangement joins TRBV30 to TRBJ2-3; maybe TRBD2 (6 bases). The source is a human donor in good health. Sequenced material: sorted CD4+, CD8+, or CD8+CD57+ T cells (not recorded which) from PBMCs. CDR3 residues: CAWSASTSPSTDTQYF. The CDR3 bases are TGTGCCTGGAGTGCCTCGACTAGTCCTAGCACAGATACGCAGTATTTT.